This section outlines one T cell receptor (beta chain) sequence together with its context. From germline, CDR1 is SGHRS and CDR2 YFSETQ. The V and J ends lost 4 bases and 1 base, in that order; junction bases with no gene match: 14. This CDR3 has 19 residues. This specimen comes from a study of blood T cell repertoires in COVID-19. In the authors' workflow: Reference gene primer amplification yielded estimated nucleated cell counts. Repertoires were generated with immunoSEQ multiplex PCR, while TCRdb's copy carries only in-frame clones and drops some. From that table come the V and J calls and clone size; the DNA was used to work out D and trimming. The sample yields over 150,000 clones, around 85% seen once.

The clonotype originates from a man aged 25-40 years with acute or convalescent COVID-19. V usage is TRBV5-1 and J usage is TRBJ1-3; 10 positions match TRBD1. Sequenced sample: peripheral blood. The CDR3 protein is CASSRRDRGLTMSGNTIYF. CDR3 DNA: TGCGCCAGCAGCCGACGGGACAGGGGATTGACTATGTCTGGAAACACCATATATTTT.